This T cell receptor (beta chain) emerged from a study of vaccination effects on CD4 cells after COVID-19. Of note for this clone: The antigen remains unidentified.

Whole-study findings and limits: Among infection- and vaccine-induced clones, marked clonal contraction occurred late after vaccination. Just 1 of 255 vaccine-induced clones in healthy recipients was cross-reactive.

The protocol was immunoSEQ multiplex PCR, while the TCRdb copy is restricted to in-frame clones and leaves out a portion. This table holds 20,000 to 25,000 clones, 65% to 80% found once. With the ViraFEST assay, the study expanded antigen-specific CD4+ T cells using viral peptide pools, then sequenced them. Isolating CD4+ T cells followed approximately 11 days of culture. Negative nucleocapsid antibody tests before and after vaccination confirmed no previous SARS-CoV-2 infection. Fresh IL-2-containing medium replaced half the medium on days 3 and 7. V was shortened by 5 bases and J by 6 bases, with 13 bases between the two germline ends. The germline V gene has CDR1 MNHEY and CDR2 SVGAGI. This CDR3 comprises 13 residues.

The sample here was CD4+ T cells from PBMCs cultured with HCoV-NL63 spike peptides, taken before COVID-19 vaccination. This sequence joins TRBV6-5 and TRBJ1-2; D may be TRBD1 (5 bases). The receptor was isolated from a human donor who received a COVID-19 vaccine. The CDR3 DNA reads TGTGCCAGCAGTCTAGGGACCAATGATGGCTACACCTTC. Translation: CASSLGTNDGYTF.